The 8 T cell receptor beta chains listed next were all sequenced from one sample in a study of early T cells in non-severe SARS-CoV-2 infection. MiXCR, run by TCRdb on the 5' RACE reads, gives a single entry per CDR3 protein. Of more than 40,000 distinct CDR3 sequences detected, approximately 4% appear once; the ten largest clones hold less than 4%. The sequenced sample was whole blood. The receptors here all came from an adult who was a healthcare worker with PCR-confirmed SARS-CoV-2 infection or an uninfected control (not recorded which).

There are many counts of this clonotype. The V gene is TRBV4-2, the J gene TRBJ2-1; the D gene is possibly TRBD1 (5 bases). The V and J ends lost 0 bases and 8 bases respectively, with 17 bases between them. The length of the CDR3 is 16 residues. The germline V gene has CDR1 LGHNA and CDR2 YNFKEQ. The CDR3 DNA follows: TGTGCCAGCAGCCAAGATCTGTTCCGACAGCGCGATGAGCAGTTCTTC. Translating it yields CASSQDLFRQRDEQFF.

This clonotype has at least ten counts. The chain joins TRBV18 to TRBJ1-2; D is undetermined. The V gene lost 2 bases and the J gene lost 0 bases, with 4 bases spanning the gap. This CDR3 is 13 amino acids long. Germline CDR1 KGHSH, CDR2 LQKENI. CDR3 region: CASSPGANYGYTF. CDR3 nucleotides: TGTGCCAGCTCACCAGGGGCTAACTATGGCTACACCTTC.

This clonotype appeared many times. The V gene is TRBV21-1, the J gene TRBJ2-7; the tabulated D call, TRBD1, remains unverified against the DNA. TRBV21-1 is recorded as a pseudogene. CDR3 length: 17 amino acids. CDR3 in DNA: TGTGCCAGCATCGGCCCCCTCGAGGACAGGGAACCCTACGAGCAGTACTTC. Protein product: CASIGPLEDREPYEQYF.

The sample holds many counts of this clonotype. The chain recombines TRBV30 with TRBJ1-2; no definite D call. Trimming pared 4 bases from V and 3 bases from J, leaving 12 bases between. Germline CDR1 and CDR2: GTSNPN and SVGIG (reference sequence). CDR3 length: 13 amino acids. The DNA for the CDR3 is TGTGCCTGGACCGTCTGGGGAGACTATGGCTACACCTTC. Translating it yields CAWTVWGDYGYTF.

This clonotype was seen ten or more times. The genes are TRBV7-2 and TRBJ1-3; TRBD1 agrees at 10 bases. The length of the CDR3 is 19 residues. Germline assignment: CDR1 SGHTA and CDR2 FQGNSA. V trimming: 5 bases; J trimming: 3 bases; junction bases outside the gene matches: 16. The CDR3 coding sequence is TGTGCCAGCAGCCGCATGACAGGGGGCTCAAGGAAAGGTGGAAACACCATATATTTT. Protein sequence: CASSRMTGGSRKGGNTIYF. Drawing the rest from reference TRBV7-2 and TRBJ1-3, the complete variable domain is GAGVSQSPSNKVTEKGKDVELRCDPISGHTALYWYRQSLGQGLEFLIYFQGNSAPDKSGLPSDRFSAERTGGSVSTLTIQRTQQEDSAVYLCASSRMTGGSRKGGNTIYFGEGSWLTVV.

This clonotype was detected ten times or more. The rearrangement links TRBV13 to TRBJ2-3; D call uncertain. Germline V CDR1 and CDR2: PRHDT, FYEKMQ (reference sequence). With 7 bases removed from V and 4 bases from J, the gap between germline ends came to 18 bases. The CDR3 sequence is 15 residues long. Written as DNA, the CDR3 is TGTGCCAGCACCGAGAGAGGATTGTGGGCAGATACGCAGTATTTT. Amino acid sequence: CASTERGLWADTQYF.

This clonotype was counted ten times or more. The CDR3 DNA is TGTGCCAGCAGTGTTCAACAGAGTAATGAAAAACTGTTTTTT. This translates into CASSVQQSNEKLFF. V gene TRBV6-1 combines with J gene TRBJ1-4; unclear D gene. The CDR3 contains 14 residues. The germline V and J ends were trimmed by 4 bases and 4 bases, with 10 bases remaining between them. CDR1 is MNHNS, CDR2 SASEGT, per germline.

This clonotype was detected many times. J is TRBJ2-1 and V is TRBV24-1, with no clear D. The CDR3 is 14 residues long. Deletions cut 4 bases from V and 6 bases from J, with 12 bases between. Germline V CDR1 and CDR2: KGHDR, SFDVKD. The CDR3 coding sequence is TGTGCCACCAGTGAGGGCCGGTGGGTCAATGAGCAGTTCTTC. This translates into CATSEGRWVNEQFF.